The sequence of this T cell receptor beta chain was determined in a study of pediatric ulcerative colitis. General observations from the study: Total lymphocyte DNA, not sorted subsets, was the template. Blood-rectal clonal overlap within each person was significantly higher in ulcerative colitis patients than controls. Two rectal CDR3 clonotypes occurred in all ulcerative colitis patients.

Produced via immunoSEQ multiplex PCR; TCRdb's table is partial and in-frame only. The sample consists of about 5,200 clones, 89% of them appearing once. For this clone: Its antigen is unknown.

The trim removed 0 bases at V and 4 bases at J, leaving 4 bases unmatched. The germline gives CDR1 SEHNR, CDR2 FQNEAQ (reference sequence). This CDR3 spans 16 amino acids. The sequence came from a boy between 10 and 17 years old with mild ulcerative colitis. V gene TRBV7-9 combines with J gene TRBJ2-2; 8 positions match TRBD2. Sequencing input: blood. The CDR3 sequence: CASSLAGTRFTGELFF. The CDR3 DNA follows: TGTGCCAGCAGCTTAGCTGGGACTAGATTCACCGGGGAGCTGTTTTTT.